The sequence of this TCR beta chain was determined in a study of blood T cell repertoires in COVID-19. Across the study: Spain, Italy and the United States supplied samples that represented acute and convalescent COVID-19. PBMCs, B-cell-depleted T cells, or T cells were the source of the cDNA or gDNA that made up the material.

Germline loops: CDR1 LGHNT, CDR2 FRNRAP. The CDR3 consists of 16 residues. The V and J ends lost 4 bases and 2 bases, in that order; junction bases with no gene match: 5. Original analysis: Reference gene primers were amplified, and this amplification served to estimate nucleated cell counts. Produced via immunoSEQ multiplex PCR; TCRdb's table is partial and in-frame only. V, J and clone size derive from that table, while D and trimming were established from the DNA sequence. The table has about 240,000 clones, roughly 87% seen once. This clone was counted between two and nine times. The chain employs TRBV12-5 and TRBJ1-3, with 10 bases identical to TRBD1. Material: peripheral blood. This receptor was obtained from a man aged 55-75 years who had recovered from COVID-19. This CDR3 reads CASGSGQGFAGNTIYF. CDR3 DNA: TGTGCTAGTGGTTCGGGACAGGGGTTTGCTGGAAACACCATATATTTT.